This T cell receptor (beta chain) is drawn from a study of blood T cell repertoires in COVID-19. Study background: Collection of acute and convalescent COVID-19 samples took place in the United States, Italy and Spain. PBMCs, B-cell-depleted T cells, or T cells were the source of the cDNA or gDNA that made up the material.

CDR3 length: 18 residues. In germline, CDR1 is LGHDT, CDR2 YNNKEL (reference sequence). The V gene lost 3 bases and the J gene lost 2 bases, with 19 bases spanning the gap. Source study methods: It was from reference gene primer amplification that nucleated cell counts were estimated. TCRdb keeps only in-frame clones here, not all; method: immunoSEQ multiplex PCR. That table furnishes V, J and clone size, whereas the DNA furnished D and trimming. The sample has about 91,000 clones, around four fifths seen once; the top ten hold 9.8%. Sequencing input: peripheral blood. The rearrangement joins TRBV3-1 (or the pseudogene TRBV3-2) to TRBJ2-2; D unresolved. This sequence was found in a woman of 80 years or more with acute or convalescent COVID-19. The CDR3 loop reads CASSHSHPGHNNTGELFF. CDR3 sequence (DNA): TGTGCCAGCAGCCATTCCCACCCGGGTCATAACAACACCGGGGAGCTGTTTTTT.